This entry is about one T cell receptor (beta chain). Antigen unknown. MiXCR, applied by TCRdb to the reads, yields one record per CDR3 protein. This sample has about 37,000 distinct CDR3 sequences; around half occur once, and the top ten carry 80% to 95%. This entry comes from a study of T cell repertoires in cytomegalovirus infection. Turning to the study itself: Through public TCR beta signatures, both CMV infection and matching HLA type were indicated.

Germline loops: CDR1 SGHVS, CDR2 FQNEAQ. This CDR3 contains 12 residues. V was clipped by 5 bases and J by 6 bases, with 11 bases between them. General study results and limits: Identification of carriers of CMV plus the relevant HLA was achieved through cumulative public TCR beta family frequency. Within the response measured ex vivo, HLA-C-restricted CMV-specific TCR beta clonotypes were dominant.

This specimen was CD8+ T cells from cultured PBMCs, taken from culture after CMV antigen stimulation. The rearrangement uses TRBV7-8 and TRBJ2-7; no clear D gene. This TCR derives from a human donor in good health (CMV status not recorded). Some clones in this sample may be carry-over from other donors' samples. The CDR3 DNA sequence: TGTGCCAGCAGCGCCACATTTCTCGAGCAGTACTTC. This codes for CASSATFLEQYF. The whole variable domain, filled in from reference TRBV7-8 and TRBJ2-7, reads GAGVSQSPRYKVAKRGQDVALRCDPISGHVSLFWYQQALGQGPEFLTYFQNEAQLDKSGLPSDRFFAERPEGSVSTLKIQRTQQEDSAVYLCASSATFLEQYFGPGTRLTVT.